This record covers a single T cell receptor (beta chain). Its antigen target is currently unknown. Base qualities are not at hand, and no much larger clone is one base apart. This sample also contains other DNA sequences that code for the same CDR3. V lost 8 bases and J lost 1 base; the stretch between them is 7 bases long. The germline V gene gives CDR1 as SGHTA and CDR2 as FQGTGA. The CDR3 has 12 amino acids, counting the end cysteine and phenylalanine. Left in the record is the CDR3 DNA by itself, 36 bases read in frame from the first base. Donors were healthy HIV-negative adults with no recently reported acute infections or vaccinations. Every donor was a Caucasian adult residing in Nashville, Tennessee, USA. CD4+ T cells were enriched by magnetic negative selection, after which naive cells were positively selected on CD45RA and the negative fraction was taken as the memory subset. After blood collection by leukapheresis, PBMCs were isolated using Ficoll-Histopaque density gradient centrifugation and then cryopreserved in the vapor phase of liquid nitrogen. Analytical flow cytometry was used to check the purity and quantity of every magnetically sorted T cell population. From each sorted fraction, genomic DNA was isolated and quantified by UV absorbance on a Nanodrop 2000c.

The source of the sample is a study of shared clonotypes between healthy human individuals (dated by TCRdb to 2018 to 2020). As for the study more broadly: Two women and a few men aged 18 to 49 years were included in the cohort. For each donor, CD4 naive and CD4 memory were each run on three plates, CD8 naive on two plates, and CD8 memory on one plate. To estimate repertoire size and how much clonotypes are shared between individuals, the study performed deep sequencing of blood TCR repertoires from 4 to 6 healthy adults. To increase sequencing depth and limit assay-specific biases, different laboratories used diverse techniques to prepare libraries and sequence TCR repertoires. Leukapheresis yielded between about 0.85 and 10 billion PBMCs per donor. Overall results and qualifications from the work: The genetic and exposure-history diversity represented was limited by the small number of donors. Pairwise subsampling indicated that sequencing depth was expected to affect the degree of clonotype sharing among donors. Even with the large sequencing depth, rarefaction of the sorted-subset datasets indicated that sequencing was incomplete. Naive subsets generally had larger estimated clonotype richness than memory subsets did. Clonotypes shared by all four sorted-subset donors showed higher generation probabilities than non-shared clonotypes. Sampling was limited to blood, and TCR repertoires in tissue likely differ from TCR repertoires in blood. When a handful of donors were compared, the shared fraction of clonotypes was roughly 5% for naive CD4, 3.5% to 4% for naive CD8, 2.3% for memory CD4, and less than 0.45% for memory CD8.

Using the deep immunoSEQ assay, multiplex PCR amplified TCR CDR3 regions from genomic DNA. Genomic DNA extracted from each cell subset was distributed evenly over all wells of several immunoSEQ 96-well plates, and each plate served as one replicate. For sorted subsets, each replicate PCR was loaded with about 0.2 ug genomic DNA, equivalent to 25,000 to 35,000 T cell genomes. The purified libraries were quantified using a Qubit 3.0 fluorometer, sized with a Bioanalyzer 2100, and then quantified again using the KAPA Library Quantification kit. Every immunoSEQ 96-well plate was sequenced on a separate single-read 150-cycle Illumina NextSeq 550 flow cell. Per the original workflow: Because the immunoSEQ output included only junctional sequences and no quality scores, the filtering could not be the same as the filtering used for full-length reads. To assign V/J genes and CDR3, sequences were annotated using PyIR, a Python wrapper for IgBLAST v1.9, with IMGT germline references. Reads were removed for weak V/J assignments (E-value above 1e-6), missing CDR3, stop codons, out-of-frame junctions, or ambiguous translated residues. V3J clonotypes were defined as sequences sharing the same inferred V gene, J gene, and CDR3 amino acid sequence. Percentage overlap between repertoires was calculated by dividing the number of shared unique clonotypes by the size of the smaller repertoire. Richness of each repertoire was evaluated using RTK rarefaction, the Chao1 estimator, and Recon v2.1 estimates of unobserved clonotypes. Generation probabilities were computed with OLGA for all TCRbeta clonotypes obtained by the gDNA method from a few donors. TCRdb stores this immuneACCESS table with in-frame sequences only. Part of the clones is absent; in the studies checked, under half of the shortfall reflects unresolved V genes, and no reason is known for the rest. The DNA was the basis for D and trimming; V, J and clone size are from that table. For this sample there are a few million clones; approximately 93% appear just once. Jointly, the top ten make up 0.39% of the sample.

This TCR was sampled from a man younger than 30 in good health. Some clones in this sample may be carry-over from other donors' samples. Sequencing used naive CD4+ T cells from PBMCs. The cell subset or site label here, explained by the study, means: CD45RA+ positively selected. This chain joins TRBV7-3 to TRBJ2-3, with no confident D gene call. The DNA sequence follows: TGTGCCAGCTCTCCCGGCACAGATACGCAGTATTTT. This encodes CASSPGTDTQYF.